One and the same sample provided the 2 T cell receptor beta chains below, sequenced in a study of cytomegalovirus exposure and HLA in healthy donors. This table comes from immunoSEQ multiplex PCR, and its TCRdb copy is limited to in-frame clones, with some not included. The data contain hundreds of thousands of clones, roughly 85% of them singletons. Sequenced: PBMCs. Source of these receptors: a woman aged 18-29 years in good health and CMV-seronegative.

This clone appeared a few times. V is TRBV11-2 and J is TRBJ1-3, with D unclear. Per germline, CDR1 SGHAT and CDR2 FQNNGV. This CDR3 spans 15 amino acids. V gave up 1 base and J gave up 0 bases, with 7 bases separating them. The CDR3 nucleotides read TGTGCCAGCAGCTTAGGTTTCAGCTCTGGAAACACCATATATTTT. It codes for CASSLGFSSGNTIYF.

The genes are TRBV2 and TRBJ2-1, with D possibly being TRBD1 (6 bases). The germline V and J ends were trimmed by 1 base and 3 bases, with 10 bases remaining between them. The CDR3 length is 15 residues. Per the germline V gene, CDR1 is SNHLY and CDR2 is FYNNEI. The CDR3 DNA reads TGTGCCAGCAGTGAAGGAGGGGGTGGCTACAATGAGCAGTTCTTC. Residues: CASSEGGGGYNEQFF. The full variable domain, completed using reference TRBV2 and TRBJ2-1, is EPEVTQTPSHQVTQMGQEVILRCVPISNHLYFYWYRQILGQKVEFLVSFYNNEISEKSEIFDDQFSVERPDGSNFTLKIRSTKLEDSAMYFCASSEGGGGYNEQFFGPGTRLTVL.